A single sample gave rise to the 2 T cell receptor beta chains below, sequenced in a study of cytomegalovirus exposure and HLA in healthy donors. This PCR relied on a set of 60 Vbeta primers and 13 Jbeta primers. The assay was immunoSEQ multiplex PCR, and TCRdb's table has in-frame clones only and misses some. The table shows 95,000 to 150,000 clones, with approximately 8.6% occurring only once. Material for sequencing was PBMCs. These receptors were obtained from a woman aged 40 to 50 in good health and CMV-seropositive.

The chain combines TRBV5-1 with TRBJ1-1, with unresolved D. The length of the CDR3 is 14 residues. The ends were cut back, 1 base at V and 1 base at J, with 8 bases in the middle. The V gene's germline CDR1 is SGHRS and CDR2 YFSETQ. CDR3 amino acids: CASSLQASNTEAFF. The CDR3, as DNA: TGCGCCAGCAGCTTGCAGGCCTCGAACACTGAAGCTTTCTTT.

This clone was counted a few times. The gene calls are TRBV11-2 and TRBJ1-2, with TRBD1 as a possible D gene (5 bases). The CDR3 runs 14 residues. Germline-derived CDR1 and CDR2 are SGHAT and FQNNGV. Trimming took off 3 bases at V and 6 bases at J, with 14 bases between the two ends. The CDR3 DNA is TGTGCCAGCAGCTTGGACATCTACACAGATGGCTACACCTTC. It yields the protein CASSLDIYTDGYTF.